Reported below is one T cell receptor (beta chain). Its antigen remains unidentified. Base-call qualities are not available, and no considerably larger clone is one nucleotide away. This entry belongs to a study of post-analysis software for immune sequencing data (dated by TCRdb to the mid-2010s). Notes on the research overall: Relapsing-remitting, secondary progressive and progressive-relapsing multiple sclerosis were recorded as disease courses, and subtype annotation was lacking for some patients. Patient repertoires were compared against roughly 10 previously published healthy control repertoires from donors aged about 6 to 28 years. A subset of samples was prepared in parallel using single-end sample barcoding, then pooled and co-amplified after Illumina adapter ligation. Here is what the overall study found, with its caveats: Direct clustering with F measure revealed strong co-clustering of samples prepared in the same batch, which led to a batch-effect correction. The control group was slightly older than the multiple sclerosis patient group. Several TRBV segments, including TRBV5-6, TRBV5-1 and TRBV20-1, were significantly more frequent in patients than controls. Normalized Chao1 diversity was significantly lower in multiple sclerosis patients than controls, suggesting substantial peripheral T-cell clonal expansion.

The CDR3 covers 13 residues, taking in both the cysteine and the phenylalanine. Left in the record is the CDR3 DNA by itself, 39 bases read in frame from the first base. From a lookup of the germline V gene (reference sequence), CDR1 and CDR2 are PRHDT and FYEKMQ. Trimming costs V 1 base and J 0 bases, and their ends lie 4 bases apart. Receptor libraries were prepared by PCR. Sequencing took place on an Illumina HiSeq 2500. To reduce PCR and sequencing biases, unique molecular identifiers were built into the TCR beta cDNA libraries. Every 1 to 10 million input T cells yielded around 500,000 cDNA molecules, meaning each molecule approximated one T cell. The same protocol used for the earlier healthy control dataset was applied to prepare and sequence the patient libraries. Within a given batch, samples were prepared together, multiplexed and sequenced on the same HiSeq lane. The original methods were these. MIGEC handled the raw barcoded reads, throwing out single-read molecular identifier groups before consensus assembly and CDR3 extraction. Clonotype tables were post-analysed with VDJtools, normalizing diversity by down-sampling all datasets to the smallest sample size. In repertoire overlap clustering, CDR3 amino acid sequences, but not nucleotide sequences, were matched to correct batch-related cross-sample contamination. TCRdb redid the processing of the public reads, applying fastp at Q25 and MiXCR, and retained in-frame beta chains. Rows merge per CDR3 protein into single entries with the most common DNA and genes. These V and J calls originate from TCRdb's pipeline instead of the authors' own analysis. The sample has 250,000 to 300,000 distinct CDR3 sequences on record, just over 35% of them singletons. Less than 6% of the sample lies in the top ten.

To demonstrate the VDJtools post-analysis software, TCR beta repertoires were profiled from the peripheral blood of some 12 young patients with multiple sclerosis. The multiple sclerosis patients were children and adolescents ranging in age from roughly 6 to 15 years. The rearranged segments are TRBV13 and TRBJ2-7; no D gene is confidently identified. What was sequenced was blood. The receptor was isolated from a girl aged 10-17 years with multiple sclerosis. The DNA is as follows: TGTGCCAGCAGCTTAGAGAGCTCCTACGAGCAGTACTTC. It translates as CASSLESSYEQYF.